A selection of T cell receptor beta chains follows, all from one sample in a study of cytomegalovirus exposure and HLA in healthy donors. The method was immunoSEQ multiplex PCR; TCRdb's version includes in-frame clones alone and lacks a portion of them. The table has a few hundred thousand clones, approximately 90% seen once. Sequenced sample: PBMCs. These receptors came from a woman younger than 30 in good health and CMV-seronegative. The CDR3 runs from the conserved cysteine through the conserved F or W. D genes are given only for firm matches. Some rows have no size entry. The others give once, few or many, or a class for an expanded clone.

J | V | size | D | CDR3 | DNA
TRBJ1-4 | TRBV7-9 | - | - | CASSLNGGLEELFF | TGTGCCAGCAGCTTAAACGGGGGGTTGGAGGAACTGTTTTTT
TRBJ2-6 | TRBV15 | - | TRBD1 | CATAPGQGTGANVLTF | TGTGCCACAGCACCGGGACAGGGGACTGGGGCCAACGTCCTGACTTTC
TRBJ2-7 | TRBV27 | once | - | CASSLSAGPSYEQYF | TGTGCCAGCAGTTTATCTGCAGGGCCCTCCTACGAGCAGTACTTC
TRBJ1-5 | TRBV4-1 | - | TRBD1 | CASRLTGLGQPQHF | TGCGCCAGCAGACTGACAGGGCTTGGTCAGCCCCAGCATTTT
TRBJ2-7 | TRBV21-1 | - | - | CASSTGGLSSYEQYF | TGTGCCAGCAGCACCGGGGGGCTAAGCTCCTACGAGCAGTACTTC
TRBJ1-1 | TRBV9 | - | TRBD1 | CASSLRGVNTEAFF | TGTGCCAGCAGCCTCAGGGGGGTGAACACTGAAGCTTTCTTT
TRBJ1-1 | TRBV11-2 | once | - | CASSDPWGGLPEAFF | TGTGCCAGCAGTGACCCATGGGGGGGGTTGCCTGAAGCTTTCTTT
TRBJ1-2 | TRBV7-9 | - | - | CSSSPHLTVGYTF | TGTTCCAGCAGCCCTCACCTTACGGTCGGCTACACCTTC
TRBJ1-4 | TRBV10-3 | - | TRBD1 | CAISESGTGIFEKLFF | TGTGCCATCAGTGAGTCGGGGACAGGGATTTTTGAAAAACTGTTTTTT
TRBJ1-3 | TRBV4-1 | - | - | CASSQKGPAALLSSGNTIYF | TGCGCCAGCAGCCAGAAGGGGCCCGCGGCCCTATTAAGCTCTGGAAACACCATATATTTT